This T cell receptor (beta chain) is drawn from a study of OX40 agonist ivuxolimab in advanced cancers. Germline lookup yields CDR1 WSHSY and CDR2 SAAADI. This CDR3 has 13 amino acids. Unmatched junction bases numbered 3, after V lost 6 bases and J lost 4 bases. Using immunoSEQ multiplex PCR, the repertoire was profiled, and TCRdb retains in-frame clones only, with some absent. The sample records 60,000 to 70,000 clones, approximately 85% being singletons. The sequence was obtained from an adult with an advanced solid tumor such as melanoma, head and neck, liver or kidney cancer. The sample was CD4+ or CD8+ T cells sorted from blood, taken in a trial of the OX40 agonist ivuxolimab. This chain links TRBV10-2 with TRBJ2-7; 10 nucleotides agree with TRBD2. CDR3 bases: TGCGCCAGCAGGAGCGGGGGGGCTTACGAGCAGTACGTC. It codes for CASRSGGAYEQYV.